The TCR beta chain under discussion was sequenced for a study of brain metastases from non-small cell lung cancer. With respect to this clone: Its target is not known.

CDR3 length equals 13 residues. The germline V gene has CDR1 LNHDA and CDR2 SQIVND (reference sequence). V gave up 9 bases and J gave up 0 bases, with 11 bases separating them. General study results and limits: Metastases had sparse T cells but largely shared repertoires with primaries. Expanded T-cell clones appeared in approximately 64% of brain metastases over primaries.

Measured with immunoSEQ multiplex PCR; TCRdb has only the in-frame clones, and not every one. The data contain approximately 3,000 clones, around 88% of them singletons. The sequenced material came from primary lung tumor tissue. This chain joins TRBV19 and TRBJ2-5; D may be TRBD2 (6 bases). This receptor was taken from a donor aged 40 or older with non-small cell lung cancer. In DNA, the CDR3 is TGTGCCAGCCTGGGGACTGACCAAGAGACCCAGTACTTC. It yields the protein CASLGTDQETQYF.